A selection of T cell receptor beta chains follows, all from one sample in a study of T cells in Graves' hyperthyroidism and ophthalmopathy. TCRdb re-called the multiplex PCR reads with MiXCR, one entry per CDR3 protein. The sample carries roughly 420,000 distinct CDR3 sequences, roughly an eighth recorded once. Sample: blood. The receptors come from a woman aged 18-35 years with Graves' hyperthyroidism. The CDR3 runs from the conserved cysteine through the conserved F or W. Each record gives: D gene, V gene, clone size, J gene, CDR3 DNA, CDR3 protein. A D gene is named only where the DNA matches it firmly. Only part of the rows carry a size: once, few, many, or a class if the clone is expanded.

>-|TRBV10-3|many|TRBJ2-5
TGTGCCATCAGTGAGTCTGGGGAGACCCAGTACTTC
CAISESGETQYF
>-|TRBV5-5|many|TRBJ1-1
TGTGCCAGCAGCTTGACTAGGGGCAACACTGAAGCTTTCTTT
CASSLTRGNTEAFF
>TRBD2|TRBV10-3|few|TRBJ2-1
TGTGCCATCAGTAATTTAGCGGGAGCAGGGGACGATGAGCAGTTCTTC
CAISNLAGAGDDEQFF
>TRBD1|TRBV20-1|many|TRBJ2-1
TGCAGTGCTAGAGACTCTGGTGGGACAGCCTCCTACAATGAGCAGTTCTTC
CSARDSGGTASYNEQFF
>-|TRBV28|many|TRBJ2-1
TGTGCCAGCAGTTTGGCGGGCCGGAACGAGCAGTTCTTC
CASSLAGRNEQFF
>-|TRBV18|many|TRBJ2-3
TGTGCCAGCTCACCATCAAGAATTTACACAGATACGCAGTATTTT
CASSPSRIYTDTQYF
>-|TRBV6-2/TRBV6-3|-|TRBJ2-1
TGTGCCAGCAACCCTTTTGACGGCAGCTCCTACAATGAGCAGTTCTTC
CASNPFDGSSYNEQFF
>-|TRBV25-1|many|TRBJ2-3
TGTGCCAGCAGTGAATCCGTGGGAGCCCCAGATACGCAGTATTTT
CASSESVGAPDTQYF
>TRBD1|TRBV27|many|TRBJ1-1
TGTGCCAGCAGTTCCAGGGGGTTATATGAAGCTTTCTTT
CASSSRGLYEAFF
>-|TRBV10-2|-|TRBJ2-7
TGCGCCAGCAGTGAAGTGGTGGGGGAGCGAACCTACGAGCAGTACTTC
CASSEVVGERTYEQYF
>TRBD2|TRBV20-1|many|TRBJ2-5
TGCAGTGCTAGACTTCCTAGCGGGAGGGCGACGCTTCAAGAGACCCAGTACTTC
CSARLPSGRATLQETQYF
>-|TRBV20-1|many|TRBJ2-7
TGCAGTGCTAGTCTGACTAGTTTAGGCGAGCAGTACTTC
CSASLTSLGEQYF
>-|TRBV7-9|few|TRBJ1-4
TGTGCCAGCAGCTTAGGCACAGCTACTAATGAAAAACTGTTTTTT
CASSLGTATNEKLFF
>-|TRBV28|many|TRBJ2-7
TGTGCCAGCCATGCCGAGGGGCCCTCCTACGAGCAGTACTTC
CASHAEGPSYEQYF
>-|TRBV6-1|few|TRBJ1-5
TGTGCCAGTACGGCGCGGACCCTTTATAGCAATCAGCCCCAGCATTTT
CASTARTLYSNQPQHF
>TRBD2|TRBV6-2/TRBV6-3|many|TRBJ2-7
TGTGCCAGCAGCTTCCGGGACTACAACTATATTTCCTACGAGCAGTACTTC
CASSFRDYNYISYEQYF
>TRBD1|TRBV6-1|few|TRBJ1-1
TGTGCCAGCAGTAACTACTCGGACAGGTTGAAAGCTTTCTTT
CASSNYSDRLKAFF
>-|TRBV30|few|TRBJ2-2
TGTGCCTGGGACCAGAACACCGGGGAGCTGTTTTTT
CAWDQNTGELFF
>-|TRBV30|many|TRBJ2-4
TGTGCCTGGAGTGCAGGGCCCAAAAACATTCAGTACTTC
CAWSAGPKNIQYF
>-|TRBV20-1|few|TRBJ2-1
TGCAGTGCTCAAGGGGGGAGCGGATTCTACAATGAGCAGTTCTTC
CSAQGGSGFYNEQFF
>-|TRBV7-3|many|TRBJ2-3
TGTGCCAGCAGCTTATCGGGGATCACAGATACGCAGTATTTT
CASSLSGITDTQYF
>TRBD2|TRBV19|few|TRBJ2-1
TGTGCCAGTAGTATAACCGGGGGGTTCTACAATGAGCAGTTCTTC
CASSITGGFYNEQFF
>-|TRBV28|many|TRBJ2-7
TGTGCCAGCAGTACATACGGGGGCGAGCAGTACTTC
CASSTYGGEQYF
>-|TRBV5-5|-|TRBJ1-2
TGTGCCAGCAGCTTCGGTCAGGAGCGCCCCTATGGCTACACCTTC
CASSFGQERPYGYTF
>-|TRBV28|many|TRBJ2-1
TGTGCCAGCAGTATCGGGGCCTACAATGAGCAGTTCTTC
CASSIGAYNEQFF
>-|TRBV11-2|many|TRBJ2-7
TGTGCCAGCAGCTATCCTCTTGGACGGATAACCTACGAGCAGTACTTC
CASSYPLGRITYEQYF
>-|TRBV9|-|TRBJ1-3
TGTGCCAGCAGCGTAGAACCGGCGGGGGGAAACACCATATATTTT
CASSVEPAGGNTIYF
>-|TRBV27|many|TRBJ2-7
TGTGCCAGCAGTCCACTCCCGGCAGGGGACTACGAGCAGTACTTC
CASSPLPAGDYEQYF
>TRBD1|TRBV28|many|TRBJ2-7
TGTGCCAGCACCTACGGGACAGGGCCCTACGAGCAGTACTTC
CASTYGTGPYEQYF
>-|TRBV5-1|few|TRBJ1-2
TGCGCCAGCAGCCTAGGGGGGACCGGCTTCTATGGCTACACCTTC
CASSLGGTGFYGYTF
>-|TRBV6-1|-|TRBJ2-3
TGTGCCAGCAAGAGGAGGAACCCCACAGATACGCAGTATTTT
CASKRRNPTDTQYF
>TRBD2|TRBV20-1|-|TRBJ2-1
TGCAGTGCTAGAGATGAGCGGAGGAGGAGCGGGAGCTGCAATGAGCAGTTCTTC
CSARDERRRSGSCNEQFF
>-|TRBV7-3|few|TRBJ2-2
TGTGCCAGCAGCTTGACCCCCCTGGCTACCGGGGAGCTGTTTTTT
CASSLTPLATGELFF
>-|TRBV3-1|few|TRBJ2-2
TGTGCCAGCAGACGTAGACAGGAAGTCGTCGGGGAGCTGTTTTTT
CASRRRQEVVGELFF
>-|TRBV7-9|few|TRBJ2-7
TGTGCCAGCAGCACAGGGACGGAGAGCTCCTACGAGCAGTACTTC
CASSTGTESSYEQYF
>-|TRBV19|many|TRBJ1-1
TGTGCCAGTAGTATTCTTCTTGACACTGAAGCTTTCTTT
CASSILLDTEAFF
>TRBD2|TRBV10-3|many|TRBJ2-1
TGTGCCATCAGTACCGGGACTAGCTGGGAAGGCTACAATGAGCAGTTCTTC
CAISTGTSWEGYNEQFF
>TRBD1|TRBV20-1|-|TRBJ2-5
TGCAGTGCTAGGGGGGACAGGGGAGGAGAGACCCAGTACTTC
CSARGDRGGETQYF
>-|TRBV20-1|many|TRBJ2-1
TGCAGTGCTGGGAAGAACTCCTACAATGAGCAGTTCTTC
CSAGKNSYNEQFF
>-|TRBV28|many|TRBJ1-2
TGTGCCAGCGCAGGGGACTATGGCTACACCTTC
CASAGDYGYTF
>-|TRBV2|many|TRBJ1-1
TGTGCCAGCAGGGGGCAGGGGACGAACACTGAAGCTTTCTTT
CASRGQGTNTEAFF
>-|TRBV11-2|few|TRBJ1-1
TGTGCCAGCAGCTTTCTGAACACTGAAGCTTCCTTT
CASSFLNTEASF
>-|TRBV28|many|TRBJ2-7
TGTGCCAGCTTGGACAGAGCACTAGCCGAGCAGTACTTC
CASLDRALAEQYF
>TRBD1|TRBV6-4|-|TRBJ1-1
TGTGCCAGCAGTGGGTACACAGGGGGCACTGAAGCTTTCTTT
CASSGYTGGTEAFF